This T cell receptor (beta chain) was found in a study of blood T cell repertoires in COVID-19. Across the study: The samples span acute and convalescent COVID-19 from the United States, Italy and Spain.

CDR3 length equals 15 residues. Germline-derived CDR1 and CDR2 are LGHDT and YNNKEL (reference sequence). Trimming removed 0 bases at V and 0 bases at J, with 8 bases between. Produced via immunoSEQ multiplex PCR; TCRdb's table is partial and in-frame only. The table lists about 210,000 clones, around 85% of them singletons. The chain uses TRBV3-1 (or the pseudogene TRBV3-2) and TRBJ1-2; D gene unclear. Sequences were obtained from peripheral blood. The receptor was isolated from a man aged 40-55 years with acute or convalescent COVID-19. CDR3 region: CASSQEWSPNYGYTF. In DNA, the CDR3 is TGTGCCAGCAGCCAAGAATGGAGTCCTAACTATGGCTACACCTTC.